Listed here is a single T cell receptor (beta chain). The CDR3 sequence is 18 residues long. The V end was cut by 1 base, the J end by 0 bases, with 13 bases between. Germline V gene data show CDR1 as LNHDA and CDR2 as SQIVND (reference sequence). The data belong to a study of blood T cell repertoires in COVID-19. Sequencing used immunoSEQ multiplex PCR; TCRdb keeps in-frame clones, though not all of them. The data hold about 130,000 clones, with less than 90% observed a single time. This clonotype originated in a man aged 25 to 40 who had recovered from COVID-19. Sequenced sample: PBMCs or T cells enriched from blood (not recorded which). The V call is TRBV19, the J call TRBJ2-6, with D possibly being TRBD1 (6 bases). CDR3 coding DNA: TGTGCCAGTAGTATAGGGGACACGCTCACCTCTGGGGCCAACGTCCTGACTTTC. Protein sequence: CASSIGDTLTSGANVLTF.